These 5 T cell receptor beta chains share one sample of origin, sequenced in a study of blood T cells in healthy people across ages. The use of a sample-barcoded 5' primer and a J-beta primer mix characterized a second PCR of roughly 6 to 11 cycles. Via MiXCR, TCRdb re-called the 5' RACE reads, giving one row per CDR3 protein. The repertoire holds about 770,000 distinct CDR3 sequences, with under 45% as singletons. Sequencing was carried out using blood. These receptors were taken from a man aged 60 to 75 in good health.

A single count supports this clonotype. The chain has TRBV24-1 and TRBJ2-3; perhaps TRBD1 as D (6 bases). Germline CDR1 KGHDR, CDR2 SFDVKD. Trimming cost V 6 bases and J 2 bases, with 17 bases left between them. The CDR3 consists of 16 residues. CDR3 DNA: TGTGCCACCAGTTATTCTCAGGGGCCACTCACAGATACGCAGTATTTT. Translation: CATSYSQGPLTDTQYF.

The chain joins TRBV20-1 to TRBJ2-7; TRBD1 matches at 9 bases. Looked up from germline, CDR1 is DFQATT and CDR2 is SNEGSKA (reference sequence). CDR3 length: 15 residues. The V and J ends lost 1 base and 3 bases, in that order; junction bases with no gene match: 7. CDR3 region: CSARVGQGLGYEQYF. As DNA, the CDR3 is TGCAGTGCTAGAGTGGGACAGGGATTGGGCTACGAGCAGTACTTC.

This clonotype was observed a handful of times. The chain recombines TRBV7-2 with TRBJ2-4; 10 bases are a match to TRBD2. J lost 2 bases, V lost 6 bases, and 7 bases had no gene match. The CDR3 loop spans 16 amino acids. Looked up from germline, CDR1 is SGHTA and CDR2 is FQGNSA. CDR3 protein: CASRPSGGASKNIQYF. DNA of the CDR3: TGTGCCAGCAGACCCAGCGGGGGGGCCTCCAAAAACATTCAGTACTTC.

Worth noting for this clonotype: This may be a read error, as it is one base from a much larger clone. V usage is TRBV20-1 and J usage is TRBJ1-2; TRBD1 matches 7 bases. The CDR3 has 12 amino acids. Germline assignment: CDR1 DFQATT and CDR2 SNEGSKA (reference sequence). The CDR3 coding sequence is TGCAGGGCCTTACAGGGGCGTAACGGCTACACCTTC. Translated, it gives CRALQGRNGYTF.

The rearrangement links TRBV15 to TRBJ1-5, with D possibly TRBD1 on 5 matching bases. The CDR3 loop spans 14 amino acids. The V and J ends lost 8 bases and 4 bases respectively, with 15 bases between them. Germline V gene lookup returns CDR1 LNHNV and CDR2 YYDKDF (reference sequence). CDR3 DNA: TGTGCCACCTCCCATGGGGGAAGGAATCAGCCCCAGCATTTT. Translating it yields CATSHGGRNQPQHF.